This TCR beta chain was retrieved from a study of blood T cell repertoires in COVID-19. Measured with immunoSEQ multiplex PCR; TCRdb has only the in-frame clones, and not every one. The table has around 160,000 clones, approximately 80% seen once. From germline, CDR1 is MNHEY and CDR2 SVGAGI. Losses at the gene ends were 7 bases for V and 10 bases for J; bases not matched to a gene: 12. The CDR3 runs 14 residues. The sample taken for sequencing was PBMCs or T cells enriched from blood (not recorded which). The chain joins TRBV6-5 to TRBJ1-4, with 7 bases fitting TRBD1. The TCR originated in a man aged 35-49 years who had recovered from COVID-19. The CDR3 nucleotides are TGTGCCAGCATCCGCGGGACAGTTGTTGGAAAACTGTTTTTT. It encodes CASIRGTVVGKLFF.